This T cell receptor (beta chain) derives from a study of blood T cell repertoires in COVID-19. For the study at large: PBMCs, B-cell-depleted T cells, or T cells were the source of the cDNA or gDNA that made up the material.

In the original analysis: Using reference gene primer amplification, nucleated cell counts were estimated. Sequenced by immunoSEQ multiplex PCR; TCRdb stores in-frame clones only, minus some. The V and J calls and clone size come from that table; D and trimming were worked out from the DNA. The sample has approximately 150,000 clones, around 80% seen once; the top ten hold about 15%. The trim removed 1 base at V and 1 base at J, leaving 10 bases unmatched. The CDR3 has 18 amino acids. CDR1 and CDR2 from the germline V gene are LGHDT and YNNKEL (reference sequence). Clinical history as reported by participants underpinned cohort assignment. Before being deemed recovered, Cohort 3 donors had two negative PCRs, clearance, or symptom resolution.

The sample consisted of PBMCs or T cells enriched from blood (not recorded which). The receptor was derived from a man over 45 who had recovered from COVID-19. The rearrangement joins TRBV3-1 (or the pseudogene TRBV3-2) to TRBJ2-7; 10 bases are shared with TRBD2. The DNA of the CDR3 is TGTGCCAGCAGCCAAGCCCGAGCCGGGACTAGCGCGTCCTACGAGCAGTACTTC. Its protein is CASSQARAGTSASYEQYF.